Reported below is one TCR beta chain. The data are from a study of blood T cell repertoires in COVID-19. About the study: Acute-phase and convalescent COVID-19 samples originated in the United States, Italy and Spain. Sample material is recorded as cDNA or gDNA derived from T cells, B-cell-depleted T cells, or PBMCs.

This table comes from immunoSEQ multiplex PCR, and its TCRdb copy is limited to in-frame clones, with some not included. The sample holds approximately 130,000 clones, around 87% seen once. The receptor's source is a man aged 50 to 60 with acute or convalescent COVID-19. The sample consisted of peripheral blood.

CDR3 sequence (DNA): TGTGCCAGCAGGATTACGGGACAGGCCCGAAGGGAGACCCAGTACTTC. Its protein product is CASRITGQARRETQYF. The chain carries TRBV27 and TRBJ2-5; 8 bases match TRBD1. Germline V gives CDR1 MNHEY, CDR2 SMNVEV (reference sequence). The length of the CDR3 is 16 residues. After removal of 6 bases from V and 5 bases from J, the junction contained 14 bases not matched to a gene.